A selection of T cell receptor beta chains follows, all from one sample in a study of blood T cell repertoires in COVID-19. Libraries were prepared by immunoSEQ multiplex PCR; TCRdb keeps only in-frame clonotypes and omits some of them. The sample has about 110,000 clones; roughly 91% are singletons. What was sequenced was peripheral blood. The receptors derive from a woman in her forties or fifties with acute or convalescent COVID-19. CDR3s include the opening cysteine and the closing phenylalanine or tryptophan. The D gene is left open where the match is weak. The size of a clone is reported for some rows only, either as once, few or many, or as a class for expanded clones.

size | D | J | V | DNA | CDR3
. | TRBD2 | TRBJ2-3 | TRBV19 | TGTGCCAGTAGTATGCGGGCTAGCGGGTCATTCACAGATACGCAGTATTTT | CASSMRASGSFTDTQYF
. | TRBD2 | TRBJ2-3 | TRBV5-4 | TGTGCCAGCAGCTTAGCGGGGGATGGGAATACGCAGTATTTT | CASSLAGDGNTQYF
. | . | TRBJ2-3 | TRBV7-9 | TGTGCCAGCAGCTTAGGACTTCTTAGCACAGATACGCAGTATTTT | CASSLGLLSTDTQYF
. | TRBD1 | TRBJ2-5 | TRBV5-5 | TGTGCCAGCAGCGGGGGGACAGGGGGTAAAGAGACCCAGTACTTC | CASSGGTGGKETQYF
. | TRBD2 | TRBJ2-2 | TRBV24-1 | TGTGCCACCAGTGAACCGACTAGCGGGAGATCGCCTGGGGAGCTGTTTTTT | CATSEPTSGRSPGELFF
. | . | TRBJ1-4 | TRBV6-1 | TGTGCCAGCAGTGAACAGACAAGGGGAAAACTGTTTTTT | CASSEQTRGKLFF
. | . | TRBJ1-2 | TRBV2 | TGTGCCAGCAGTGGGACTTCCCTCTATGGCTACACCTTC | CASSGTSLYGYTF
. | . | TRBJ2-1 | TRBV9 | TGTGCCAGCAGCTCCAGGCGGGGGCGGACTAGAAATAGCGAGCAGTTCTTC | CASSSRRGRTRNSEQFF
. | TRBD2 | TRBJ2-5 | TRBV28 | TGTGCCAGCAGTTCCGCTAGCGGCTACCAAGAGACCCAGTACTTC | CASSSASGYQETQYF
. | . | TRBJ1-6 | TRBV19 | TGTGCCAGTAGTACCCTTCGACAAACGTATAATTCACCCCTCCACTTT | CASSTLRQTYNSPLHF
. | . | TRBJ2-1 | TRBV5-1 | TGCGCCAGCAGCGAGGGAGGACTCTACAATGAGCAGTTCTTC | CASSEGGLYNEQFF
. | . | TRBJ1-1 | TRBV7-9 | TGTGCCAGCAGCTTAGCGACAGTTGAAGCTTTCTTT | CASSLATVEAFF
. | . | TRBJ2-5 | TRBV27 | TGTGCCAGCAGTCCCGCAGCGTGGGATCCGGGGGAGACCCAGTACTTC | CASSPAAWDPGETQYF
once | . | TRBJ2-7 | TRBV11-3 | TGTGCCAGCAGCTTAGGAGGGTCCTACTACGAGCAGTACTTC | CASSLGGSYYEQYF
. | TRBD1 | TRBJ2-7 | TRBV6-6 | TGTGCCAGCAGCCTAAAATCACGGACAGGCTACGAGCAGTACTTC | CASSLKSRTGYEQYF
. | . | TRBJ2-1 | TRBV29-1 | TGCAGCGGCGAATATCTAGGGGATGAGCAGTTCTTC | CSGEYLGDEQFF
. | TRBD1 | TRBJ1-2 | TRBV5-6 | TGTGCCAGCAGCTTGTGGGACAGGGGGCTCAACTATGGCTACACCTTC | CASSLWDRGLNYGYTF
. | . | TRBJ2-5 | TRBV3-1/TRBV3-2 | TGTGCCAGCAGCCAAGAACTGTACCAAGAGACCCAGTACTTC | CASSQELYQETQYF
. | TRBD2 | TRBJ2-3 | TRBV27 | TGTGCCAGCAGTCCTTTAGCGGGAAGCACAGATACGCAGTATTTT | CASSPLAGSTDTQYF
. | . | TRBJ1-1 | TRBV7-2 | TGTGCCAGCAGAAAAAAGGTGGGAGACACTGAAGCTTTCTTT | CASRKKVGDTEAFF
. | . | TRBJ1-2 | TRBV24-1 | TGTGCCACCAGTGACACAGCCAATTATGGCTACACCTTC | CATSDTANYGYTF
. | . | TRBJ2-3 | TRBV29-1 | TGCAGCGTGGGGTCAGTGCAGGGATCCGATACGCAGTATTTT | CSVGSVQGSDTQYF
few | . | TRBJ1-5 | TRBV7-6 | TGTGCCAGCAGCTTAGAACAGGGCAATCAGCCCCAGCATTTT | CASSLEQGNQPQHF